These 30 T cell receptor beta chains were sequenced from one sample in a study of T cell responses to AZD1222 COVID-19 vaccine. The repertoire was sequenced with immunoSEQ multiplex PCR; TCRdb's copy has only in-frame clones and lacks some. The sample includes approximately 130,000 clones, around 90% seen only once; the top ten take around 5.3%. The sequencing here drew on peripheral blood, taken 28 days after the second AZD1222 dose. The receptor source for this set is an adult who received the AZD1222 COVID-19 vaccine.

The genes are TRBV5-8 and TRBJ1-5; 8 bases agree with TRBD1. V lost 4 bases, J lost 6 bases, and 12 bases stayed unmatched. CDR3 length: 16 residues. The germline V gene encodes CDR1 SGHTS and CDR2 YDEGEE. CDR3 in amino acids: CASSPGADRGGQPQHF. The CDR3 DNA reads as TGTGCCAGCAGCCCTGGGGCAGACAGGGGAGGTCAGCCCCAGCATTTT.

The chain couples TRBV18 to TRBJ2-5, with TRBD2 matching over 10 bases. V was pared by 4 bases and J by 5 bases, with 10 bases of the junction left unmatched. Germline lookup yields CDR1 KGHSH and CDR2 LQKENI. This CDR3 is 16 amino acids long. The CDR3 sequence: CASSQSLAGGAETQYF. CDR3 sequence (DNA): TGTGCCAGCTCACAAAGCTTAGCGGGAGGAGCTGAGACCCAGTACTTC.

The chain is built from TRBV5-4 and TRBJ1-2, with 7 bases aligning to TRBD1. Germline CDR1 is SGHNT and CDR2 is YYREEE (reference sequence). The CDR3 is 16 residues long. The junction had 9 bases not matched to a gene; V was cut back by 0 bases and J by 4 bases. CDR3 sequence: CASSLGAPGQSYGYTF. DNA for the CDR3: TGTGCCAGCAGCTTGGGAGCTCCGGGACAGTCCTATGGCTACACCTTC.

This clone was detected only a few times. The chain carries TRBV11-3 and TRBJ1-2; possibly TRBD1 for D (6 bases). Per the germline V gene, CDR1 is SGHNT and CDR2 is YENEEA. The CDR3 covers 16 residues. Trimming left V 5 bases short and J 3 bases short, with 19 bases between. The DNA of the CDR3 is TGTGCCAGCAGCGCCGAGGGGGTTATGGGTGACTATGGCTACACCTTC. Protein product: CASSAEGVMGDYGYTF.

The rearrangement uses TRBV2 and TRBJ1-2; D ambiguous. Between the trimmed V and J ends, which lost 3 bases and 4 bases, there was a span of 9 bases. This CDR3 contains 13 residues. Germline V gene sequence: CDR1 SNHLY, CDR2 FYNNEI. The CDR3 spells CASSEATGYGYTF. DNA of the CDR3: TGTGCCAGCAGTGAGGCGACGGGCTATGGCTACACCTTC.

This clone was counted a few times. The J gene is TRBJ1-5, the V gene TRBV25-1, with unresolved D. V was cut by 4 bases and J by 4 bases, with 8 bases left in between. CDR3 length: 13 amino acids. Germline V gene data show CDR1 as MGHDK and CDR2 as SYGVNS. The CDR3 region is CASSGSGNQPQHF. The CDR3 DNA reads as TGTGCCAGCAGTGGGTCAGGAAATCAGCCCCAGCATTTT. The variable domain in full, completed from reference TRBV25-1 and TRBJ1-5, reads EADIYQTPRYLVIGTGKKITLECSQTMGHDKMYWYQQDPGMELHLIHYSYGVNSTEKGDLSSESTVSRIRTEHFPLTLESARPSHTSQYLCASSGSGNQPQHFGDGTRLSIL.

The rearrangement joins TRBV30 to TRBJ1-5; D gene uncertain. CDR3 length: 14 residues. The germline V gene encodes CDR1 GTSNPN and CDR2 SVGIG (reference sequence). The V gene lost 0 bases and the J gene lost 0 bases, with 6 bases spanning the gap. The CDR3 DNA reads TGTGCCTGGAGTGTTGGCTATAGCAATCAGCCCCAGCATTTT. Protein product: CAWSVGYSNQPQHF.

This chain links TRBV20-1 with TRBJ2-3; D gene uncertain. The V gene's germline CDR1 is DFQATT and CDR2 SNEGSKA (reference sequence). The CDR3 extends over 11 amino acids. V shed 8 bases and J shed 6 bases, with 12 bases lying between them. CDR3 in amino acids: CSHRSRDTQYF. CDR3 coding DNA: TGCAGTCATCGATCTCGCGATACGCAGTATTTT.

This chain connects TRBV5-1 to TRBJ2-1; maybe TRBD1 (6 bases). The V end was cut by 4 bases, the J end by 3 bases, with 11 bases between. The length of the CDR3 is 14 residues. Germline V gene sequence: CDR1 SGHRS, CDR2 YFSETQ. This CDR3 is CASSGRDNYNEQFF. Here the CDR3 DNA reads TGCGCCAGCAGCGGCCGGGACAACTACAATGAGCAGTTCTTC.

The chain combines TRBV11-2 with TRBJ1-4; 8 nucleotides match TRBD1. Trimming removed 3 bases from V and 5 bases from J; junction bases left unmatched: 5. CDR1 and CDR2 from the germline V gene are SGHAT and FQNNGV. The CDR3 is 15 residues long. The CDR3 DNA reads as TGTGCCAGCAGCTTCGGACAGGGCGTAAATGAAAAACTGTTTTTT. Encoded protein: CASSFGQGVNEKLFF. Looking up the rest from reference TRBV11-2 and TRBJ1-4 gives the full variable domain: EAGVAQSPRYKIIEKRQSVAFWCNPISGHATLYWYQQILGQGPKLLIQFQNNGVVDDSQLPKDRFSAERLKGVDSTLKIQPAKLEDSAVYLCASSFGQGVNEKLFFGSGTQLSVL.

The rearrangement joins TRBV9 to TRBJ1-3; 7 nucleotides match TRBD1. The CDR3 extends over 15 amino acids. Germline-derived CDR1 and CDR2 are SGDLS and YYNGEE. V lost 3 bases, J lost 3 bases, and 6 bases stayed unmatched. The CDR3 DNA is TGTGCCAGCAGCGCAAACAGGGGAATTGGAAACACCATATATTTT. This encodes CASSANRGIGNTIYF.

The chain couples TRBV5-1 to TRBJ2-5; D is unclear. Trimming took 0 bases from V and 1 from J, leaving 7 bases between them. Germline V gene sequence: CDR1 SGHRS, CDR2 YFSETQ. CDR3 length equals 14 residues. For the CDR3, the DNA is TGCGCCAGCAGCTTGGAGTCGACCCAAGAGACCCAGTACTTC. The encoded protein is CASSLESTQETQYF. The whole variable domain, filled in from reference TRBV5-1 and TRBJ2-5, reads KAGVTQTPRYLIKTRGQQVTLSCSPISGHRSVSWYQQTPGQGLQFLFEYFSETQRNKGNFPGRFSGRQFSNSRSEMNVSTLELGDSALYLCASSLESTQETQYFGPGTRLLVL.

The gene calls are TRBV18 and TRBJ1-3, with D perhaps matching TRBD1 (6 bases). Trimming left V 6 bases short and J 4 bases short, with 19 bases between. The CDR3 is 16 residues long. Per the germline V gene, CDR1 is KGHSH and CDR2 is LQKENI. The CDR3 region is CASSPGDTKVGNTIYF. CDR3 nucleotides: TGTGCCAGCTCCCCCGGGGACACTAAGGTGGGAAACACCATATATTTT.

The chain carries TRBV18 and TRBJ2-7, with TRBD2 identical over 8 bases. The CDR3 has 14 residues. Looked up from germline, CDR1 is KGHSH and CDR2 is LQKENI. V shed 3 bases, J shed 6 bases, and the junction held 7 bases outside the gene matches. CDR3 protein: CASSPTSEDSEQYF. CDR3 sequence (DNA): TGTGCCAGCTCACCGACTAGCGAAGACAGCGAGCAGTACTTC.

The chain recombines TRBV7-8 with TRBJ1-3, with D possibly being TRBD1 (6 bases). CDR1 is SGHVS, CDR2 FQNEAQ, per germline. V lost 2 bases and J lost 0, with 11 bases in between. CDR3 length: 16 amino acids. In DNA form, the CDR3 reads TGTGCCAGCAGCTTATCGACAGGACTCTCTGGAAACACCATATATTTT. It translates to CASSLSTGLSGNTIYF.

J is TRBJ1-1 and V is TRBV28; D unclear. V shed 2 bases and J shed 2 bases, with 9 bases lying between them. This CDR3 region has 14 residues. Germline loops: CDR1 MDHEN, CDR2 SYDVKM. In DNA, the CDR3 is TGTGCCAGCAGTTTACACAGTTTAAACACTGAAGCTTTCTTT. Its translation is CASSLHSLNTEAFF. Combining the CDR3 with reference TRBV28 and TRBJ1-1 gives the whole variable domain DVKVTQSSRYLVKRTGEKVFLECVQDMDHENMFWYRQDPGLGLRLIYFSYDVKMKEKGDIPEGYSVSREKKERFSLILESASTNQTSMYLCASSLHSLNTEAFFGQGTRLTVV.

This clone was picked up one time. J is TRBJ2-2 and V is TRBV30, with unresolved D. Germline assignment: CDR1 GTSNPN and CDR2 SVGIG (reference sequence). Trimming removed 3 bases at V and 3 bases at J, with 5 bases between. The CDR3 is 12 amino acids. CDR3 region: CAWSPHTGELFF. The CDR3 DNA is TGTGCCTGGAGCCCGCACACCGGGGAGCTGTTTTTT.

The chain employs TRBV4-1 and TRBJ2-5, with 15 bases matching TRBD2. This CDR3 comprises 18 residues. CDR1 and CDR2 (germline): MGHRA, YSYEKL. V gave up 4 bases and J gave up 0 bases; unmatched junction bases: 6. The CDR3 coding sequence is TGCGCCAGCAGCCTGGGACTAGCGGGAGGAACGTACCAAGAGACCCAGTACTTC. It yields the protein CASSLGLAGGTYQETQYF.

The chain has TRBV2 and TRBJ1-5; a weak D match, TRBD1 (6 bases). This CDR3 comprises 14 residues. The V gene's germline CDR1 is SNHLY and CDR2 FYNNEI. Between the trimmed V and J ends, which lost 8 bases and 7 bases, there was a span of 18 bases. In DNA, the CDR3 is TGTGCCAGCTGTAACGGGGGGGGCTACCAGCCCCAGCATTTT. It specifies CASCNGGGYQPQHF.

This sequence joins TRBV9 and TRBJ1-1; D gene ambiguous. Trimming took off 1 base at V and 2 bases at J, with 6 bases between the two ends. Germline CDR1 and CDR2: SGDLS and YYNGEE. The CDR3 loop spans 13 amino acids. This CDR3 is CASSVNSNTEAFF. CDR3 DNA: TGTGCCAGCAGCGTAAATTCTAACACTGAAGCTTTCTTT. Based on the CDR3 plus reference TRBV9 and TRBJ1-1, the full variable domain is DSGVTQTPKHLITATGQRVTLRCSPRSGDLSVYWYQQSLDQGLQFLIQYYNGEERAKGNILERFSAQQFPDLHSELNLSSLELGDSALYFCASSVNSNTEAFFGQGTRLTVV.

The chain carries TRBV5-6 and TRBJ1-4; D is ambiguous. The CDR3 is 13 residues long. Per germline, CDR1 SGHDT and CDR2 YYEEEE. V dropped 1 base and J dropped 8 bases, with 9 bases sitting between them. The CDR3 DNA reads TGTGCCAGCAGCTTGAGGGCAGGAGAAAAACTGTTTTTT. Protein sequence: CASSLRAGEKLFF. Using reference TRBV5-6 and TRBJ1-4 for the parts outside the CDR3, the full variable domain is DAGVTQSPTHLIKTRGQQVTLRCSPKSGHDTVSWYQQALGQGPQFIFQYYEEEERQRGNFPDRFSGHQFPNYSSELNVNALLLGDSALYLCASSLRAGEKLFFGSGTQLSVL.

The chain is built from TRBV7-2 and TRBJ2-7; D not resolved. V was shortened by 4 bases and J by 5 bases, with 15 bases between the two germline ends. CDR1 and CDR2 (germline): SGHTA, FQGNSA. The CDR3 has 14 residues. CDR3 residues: CASSSRPARDEQYF. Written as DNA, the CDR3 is TGTGCCAGCAGCTCCCGACCAGCCCGGGACGAGCAGTACTTC.

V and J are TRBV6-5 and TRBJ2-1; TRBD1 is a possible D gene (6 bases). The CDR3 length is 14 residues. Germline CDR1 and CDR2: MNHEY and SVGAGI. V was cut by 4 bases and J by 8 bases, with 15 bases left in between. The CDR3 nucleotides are TGTGCCAGCAGTTCGCAGGGGTCTATGGATGAGCAGTTCTTC. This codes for CASSSQGSMDEQFF.

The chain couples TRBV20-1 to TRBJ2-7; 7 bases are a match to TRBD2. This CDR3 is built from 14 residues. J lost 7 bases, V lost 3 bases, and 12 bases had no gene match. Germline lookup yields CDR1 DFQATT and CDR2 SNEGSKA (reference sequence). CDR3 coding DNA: TGCAGTGCTAGTTTTAGCGGGTCACTTGGGGAGCAGTACTTC. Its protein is CSASFSGSLGEQYF.

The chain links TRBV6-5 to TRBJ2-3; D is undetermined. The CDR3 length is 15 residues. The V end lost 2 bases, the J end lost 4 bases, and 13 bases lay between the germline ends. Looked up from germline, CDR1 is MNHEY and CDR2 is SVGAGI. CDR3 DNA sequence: TGTGCCAGCAGTTACAGGTTGAACTCGCCAGATACGCAGTATTTT. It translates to CASSYRLNSPDTQYF.

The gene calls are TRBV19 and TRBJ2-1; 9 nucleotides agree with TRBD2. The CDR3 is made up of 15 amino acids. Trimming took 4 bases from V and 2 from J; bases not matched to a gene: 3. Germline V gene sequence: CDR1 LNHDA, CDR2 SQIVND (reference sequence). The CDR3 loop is CASSSGRGAYNEQFF. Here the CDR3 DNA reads TGTGCCAGTAGTAGCGGGAGGGGGGCCTACAATGAGCAGTTCTTC.

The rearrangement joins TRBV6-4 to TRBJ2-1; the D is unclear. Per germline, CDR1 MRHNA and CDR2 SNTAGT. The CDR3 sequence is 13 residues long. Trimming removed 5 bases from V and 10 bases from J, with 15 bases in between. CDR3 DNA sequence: TGTGCCAGCAGTCCCACGGTGGGGTGGGAGCAGTTCTTC. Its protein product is CASSPTVGWEQFF.

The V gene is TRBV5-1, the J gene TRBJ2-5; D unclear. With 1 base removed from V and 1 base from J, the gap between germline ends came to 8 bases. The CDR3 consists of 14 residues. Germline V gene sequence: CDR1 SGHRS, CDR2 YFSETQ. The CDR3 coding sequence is TGCGCCAGCAGCTTGAAGTCAGCCCAAGAGACCCAGTACTTC. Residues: CASSLKSAQETQYF.

The CDR3 sequence: CASSISPGYNSPLHF. CDR3 bases: TGTGCCAGTAGTATCAGTCCAGGGTATAATTCACCCCTCCACTTT. The chain uses TRBV19 and TRBJ1-6, with a possible D match to TRBD1 (5 bases). The CDR3 runs 15 residues. Germline V gene data show CDR1 as LNHDA and CDR2 as SQIVND (reference sequence). V lost 3 bases, J lost 4 bases, and 10 bases lay in between.

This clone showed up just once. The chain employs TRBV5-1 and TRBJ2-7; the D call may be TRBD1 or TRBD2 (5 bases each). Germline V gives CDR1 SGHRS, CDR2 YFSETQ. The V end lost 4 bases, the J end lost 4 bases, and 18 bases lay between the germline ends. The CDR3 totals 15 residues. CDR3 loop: CASSQTTGTGYEQYF. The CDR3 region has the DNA TGCGCCAGCAGCCAGACAACCGGGACCGGGTACGAGCAGTACTTC.